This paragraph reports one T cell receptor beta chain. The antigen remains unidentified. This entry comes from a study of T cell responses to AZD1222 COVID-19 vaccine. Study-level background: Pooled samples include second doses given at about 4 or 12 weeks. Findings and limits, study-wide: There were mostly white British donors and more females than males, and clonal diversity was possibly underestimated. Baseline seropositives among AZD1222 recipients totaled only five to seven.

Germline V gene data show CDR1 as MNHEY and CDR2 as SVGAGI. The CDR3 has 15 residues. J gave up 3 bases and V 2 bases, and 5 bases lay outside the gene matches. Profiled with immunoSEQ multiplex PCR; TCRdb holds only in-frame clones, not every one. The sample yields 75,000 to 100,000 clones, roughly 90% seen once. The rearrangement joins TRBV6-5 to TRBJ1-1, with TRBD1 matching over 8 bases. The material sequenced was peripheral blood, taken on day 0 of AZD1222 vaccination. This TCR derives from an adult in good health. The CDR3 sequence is CASSYGTGAYTEAFF. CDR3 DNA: TGTGCCAGCAGTTACGGGACAGGAGCTTACACTGAAGCTTTCTTT.